One and the same sample provided the 9 T cell receptor beta chains below, sequenced in a study of OX40 agonist ivuxolimab in advanced cancers. Clones were read by immunoSEQ multiplex PCR, and TCRdb kept only the in-frame ones, dropping some. In the table there are around 51,000 clones, approximately 87% of which are singletons. Sequencing used CD4+ or CD8+ T cells sorted from blood, obtained in a trial of the OX40 agonist ivuxolimab. These receptors came from an adult with an advanced solid tumor such as melanoma, head and neck, liver or kidney cancer.

The CDR3 loop is CASSPGGGNTEAFF. The CDR3 DNA is TGTGCCAGCAGCCCAGGCGGGGGGAACACTGAAGCTTTCTTT. The rearrangement uses TRBV9 and TRBJ1-1, with D possibly TRBD1 on 5 matching bases. This CDR3 has 14 residues. CDR1 is SGDLS and CDR2 is YYNGEE in the germline V gene. Deletions cut 4 bases from V and 1 base from J, with 11 bases between. The full variable domain, completed using reference TRBV9 and TRBJ1-1, is DSGVTQTPKHLITATGQRVTLRCSPRSGDLSVYWYQQSLDQGLQFLIQYYNGEERAKGNILERFSAQQFPDLHSELNLSSLELGDSALYFCASSPGGGNTEAFFGQGTRLTVV.

The chain links TRBV5-6 to TRBJ2-7; 8 positions match TRBD2. The junction had 12 bases not matched to a gene; V was cut back by 4 bases and J by 3 bases. The length of the CDR3 is 16 residues. Germline CDR1 SGHDT, CDR2 YYEEEE. In DNA, the CDR3 is TGTGCCAGCAGCCTAACCCCGGGGGGGAAGGGCTACGAGCAGTACTTC. This sequence encodes CASSLTPGGKGYEQYF.

The chain links TRBV6-5 to TRBJ1-2; D not resolved. Germline-derived CDR1 and CDR2 are MNHEY and SVGAGI. V was cut by 0 bases and J by 6 bases, with 14 bases left in between. There are 15 residues in the CDR3. The CDR3 DNA reads TGTGCCAGCAGTTACTCAATTCAGGCTTCCGATGGCTACACCTTC. Its translation is CASSYSIQASDGYTF.

The V call is TRBV30, the J call TRBJ2-5; TRBD1 is a possible D gene (6 bases). Germline loops: CDR1 GTSNPN, CDR2 SVGIG (reference sequence). This CDR3 is built from 12 residues. V was shortened by 4 bases and J by 0 bases, with 6 bases between the two germline ends. The chain's CDR3 is CAWTGDQETQYF. CDR3 nucleotide sequence: TGTGCCTGGACAGGGGACCAAGAGACCCAGTACTTC.

This sequence joins TRBV7-6 and TRBJ1-5, with 8 bases lining up with TRBD1. After removal of 1 base from V and 2 bases from J, the junction contained 1 base not matched to a gene. The CDR3 is 15 residues long. The germline CDR1 and CDR2 sequences are SGHVS and FNYEAQ. The CDR3 DNA reads as TGTGCCAGCAGCTTAGACAGGGGGGGCAATCAGCCCCAGCATTTT. This gives the protein CASSLDRGGNQPQHF.

The V and J genes are TRBV7-9 and TRBJ1-2; maybe TRBD1 (6 bases). Germline lookup yields CDR1 SEHNR and CDR2 FQNEAQ (reference sequence). The CDR3 runs to 16 residues. Trimming left V 4 bases short and J 2 bases short, with 17 bases between. CDR3 DNA: TGTGCCAGCAGCTATAGATACCTACAGGGCAACTATGGCTACACCTTC. Translated, it gives CASSYRYLQGNYGYTF.

The chain combines TRBV5-1 with TRBJ2-5; D not certain. The V gene lost 5 bases and the J gene lost 5 bases, with 4 bases spanning the gap. CDR1 and CDR2 (germline): SGHRS, YFSETQ. This CDR3 region has 10 residues. CDR3 in amino acids: CASRRETQYF. DNA for the CDR3: TGCGCCAGCAGGCGGGAGACCCAGTACTTC.

V usage is TRBV19 and J usage is TRBJ1-1, with a weak D call TRBD1 (5 bases). Trimming shortened V by 5 bases and J by 0 bases, and 10 bases separated the two germline ends. There are 14 residues in the CDR3. Germline loops: CDR1 LNHDA, CDR2 SQIVND (reference sequence). DNA of the CDR3: TGTGCCAGTAGTCCTACGACAGTGAACACTGAAGCTTTCTTT. Translating gives CASSPTTVNTEAFF.

The CDR3 DNA is TGTGCCAGCAGTTACCCGGGACTAGCGAACAATGAGCAGTTCTTC. It encodes CASSYPGLANNEQFF. The chain carries TRBV6-5 and TRBJ2-1, with 10 bases matching TRBD2. V dropped 2 bases and J dropped 5; count of bases not matched to a gene: 3. CDR1 MNHEY and CDR2 SVGAGI come from the germline V gene. There are 15 residues in the CDR3.